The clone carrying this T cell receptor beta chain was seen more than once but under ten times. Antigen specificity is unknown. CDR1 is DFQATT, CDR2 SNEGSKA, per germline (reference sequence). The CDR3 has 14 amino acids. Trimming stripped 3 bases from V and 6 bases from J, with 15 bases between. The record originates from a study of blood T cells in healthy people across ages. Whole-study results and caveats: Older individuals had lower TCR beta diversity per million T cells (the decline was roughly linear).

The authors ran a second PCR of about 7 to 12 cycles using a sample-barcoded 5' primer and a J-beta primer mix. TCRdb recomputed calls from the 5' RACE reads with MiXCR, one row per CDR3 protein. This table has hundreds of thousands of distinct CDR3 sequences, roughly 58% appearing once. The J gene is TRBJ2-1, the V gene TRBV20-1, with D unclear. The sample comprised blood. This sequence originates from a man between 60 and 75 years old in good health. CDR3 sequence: CSASSPDSGNEQFF. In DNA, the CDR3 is TGCAGTGCTAGCTCCCCCGACTCCGGCAATGAGCAGTTCTTC.